This TCR beta chain was obtained from a study of shared clonotypes between healthy human individuals (dated by TCRdb to the early 2020s). In terms of the full investigation: The cohort comprised a couple of women and a few men aged 18 to 49 years. To increase sequencing depth and limit assay-specific biases, different laboratories used diverse techniques to prepare libraries and sequence TCR repertoires. Per donor, leukapheresis produced somewhere between about 0.9 and 9.5 billion PBMCs. For each donor, three plates each were used for CD4 naive and CD4 memory, two plates were used for CD8 naive, and one plate was used for CD8 memory. Blood TCR repertoires of a handful of healthy adults were deeply sequenced to estimate repertoire size and the extent of clonotype sharing between individuals.

What the research found in general, with its limitations: Even with the large sequencing depth, rarefaction of the sorted-subset datasets indicated that sequencing was incomplete. Pairwise subsampling indicated that sequencing depth was expected to affect the degree of clonotype sharing among donors. Sampling was restricted to blood, and TCR repertoires in tissues likely differ from the TCR repertoires found in blood. Naive subsets generally had larger estimated clonotype richness than memory subsets. When a few donors were compared, the shared fraction of clonotypes was 5% to 6.5% for naive CD4, about 4% for naive CD8, 2.3% for memory CD4, and 0.35% to 0.4% for memory CD8. The small number of donors limited the genetic and exposure-history diversity represented. Compared with non-shared clonotypes, the clonotypes found in all four sorted-subset donors had higher generation probabilities.

Healthy HIV-negative adults with no recently reported acute infections or vaccinations were included as donors. Only Caucasian adults living in Nashville, Tennessee, USA were represented among the donors. CD4+ T cells were enriched through magnetic negative selection, after which naive cells were positively selected on CD45RA and the remaining negative fraction served as the memory subset. Blood was obtained by leukapheresis, after which PBMCs were separated by Ficoll-Histopaque density gradient centrifugation and cryopreserved in liquid nitrogen vapor phase. Analytical flow cytometry was used to check the purity and quantity of every magnetically sorted T cell population. Genomic DNA was isolated from every sorted fraction and measured by UV absorbance on a Nanodrop 2000c. As for this clone: Its antigen is still unknown. Per-nucleotide qualities are absent, and no much larger clonotype sits a single base away.

V is reduced by 8 bases and J by 0 bases, leaving a spacing of 7 bases between them. From its cysteine to its phenylalanine, the CDR3 spans 12 amino acids. Of the read, only the CDR3 DNA is kept; its 36 bases are in frame from base 1. CDR1 and CDR2 are read off the germline V gene as MDHEN and SYDVKM. TCR CDR3 regions were amplified from genomic DNA by multiplex PCR using the deep immunoSEQ assay. Extracted genomic DNA from each cell subset was distributed evenly across all wells of several immunoSEQ 96-well plates, and each plate was treated as a replicate. For sorted subsets, each replicate PCR was loaded with 200 ng genomic DNA, equivalent to 30,000 or so T cell genomes. The purified libraries were quantified using a Qubit 3.0 fluorometer, sized with a Bioanalyzer 2100, and then quantified again using the KAPA Library Quantification kit. Every immunoSEQ 96-well plate was sequenced on a dedicated single-read 150-cycle Illumina NextSeq 550 flow cell. In the authors' own workflow: Because only junctional sequences without quality scores were contained in the immunoSEQ output, filtering matching that applied to full-length reads could not be performed. To assign V/J genes and CDR3, sequences were annotated against IMGT germline references using PyIR, a Python wrapper for IgBLAST v1.9. Reads were filtered out if the reads had weak V/J assignments (E-value above 1e-6), no CDR3, stop codons, out-of-frame junctions, or ambiguous translated residues. V3J clonotypes were defined as sequences sharing an identical inferred V gene, J gene, and CDR3 amino acid sequence. Percentage overlap between repertoires was computed as shared unique clonotypes divided by the size of the smaller repertoire. Three approaches were used to assess repertoire richness: RTK rarefaction, the Chao1 estimator, and Recon v2.1 estimates of unobserved clonotypes. OLGA was used to compute generation probabilities for all TCRbeta clonotypes that the gDNA method yielded from a few donors. Sourced from immuneACCESS, this table was stored by TCRdb with only in-frame sequences that have V and J called. A share of the clones is absent; for the studies checked, an unresolved V gene accounts for under half, and the remainder has no known explanation. V, J and clone size are those of that table, while D and trimming were read from the DNA. This sample lists hundreds of thousands of clones; over 65% were detected once. The ten most abundant clones make up about 1.7% of the sample.

Here the chain combines TRBV28 and TRBJ1-2, with no reliable assignment of the D segment. Sequencing was done on a sample of memory CD4+ T cells sorted from blood. The label giving this sample's cell subset or site can be read as: CD45RA-negative fraction. The sequence was collected from a woman in her 30s in good health. The CDR3 region: CASAKPNYGYTF. The DNA sequence is as follows: TGTGCCAGCGCTAAACCTAACTATGGCTACACCTTC.